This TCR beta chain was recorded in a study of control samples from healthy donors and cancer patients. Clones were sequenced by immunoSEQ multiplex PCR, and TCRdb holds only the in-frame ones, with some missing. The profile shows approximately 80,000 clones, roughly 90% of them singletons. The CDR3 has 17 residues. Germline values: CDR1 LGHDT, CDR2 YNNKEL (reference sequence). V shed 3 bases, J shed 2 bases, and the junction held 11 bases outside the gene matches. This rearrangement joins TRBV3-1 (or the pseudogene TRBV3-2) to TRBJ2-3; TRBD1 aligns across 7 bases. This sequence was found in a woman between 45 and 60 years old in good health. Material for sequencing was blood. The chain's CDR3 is CASSQGDGTEPTDTQYF. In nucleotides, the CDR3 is TGTGCCAGCAGCCAGGGAGACGGGACAGAACCCACAGATACGCAGTATTTT.